This TCR beta chain was captured in a study of T cells after yellow fever vaccination. Germline V gene data show CDR1 as DFQATT and CDR2 as SNEGSKA (reference sequence). The CDR3 is 16 amino acids. V lost 6 bases to trimming and J lost 0 bases; unmatched junction nucleotides: 11. As to this clonotype: Its target is not known.

UMIs were added to TCR cDNA along with a universal primer site when it was made by 5'RACE template switching. TCRdb processed the 5' RACE reads anew with MiXCR; each CDR3 protein has one entry. The sample holds 500,000 to 550,000 distinct CDR3 sequences; roughly a fifth are singletons and the top ten take 16%. Study-level results: Post-booster reappearance was seen for most primary-vaccination clones (roughly 96% CD4, 88% CD8). There was a small share of clonotypes that showed up in both the CD4 and CD8 compartments.

This sequence joins TRBV20-1 and TRBJ2-3, with 8 bases aligning to TRBD1. The sequencing used PBMCs, collected approximately 22 days after the first yellow fever vaccination. The receptor was derived from a young man who received the YFV17D yellow fever vaccine. The CDR3, as DNA: TGCAGTGCCAAGATCTTCCGGGACAGGAGCACAGATACGCAGTATTTT. Amino acids: CSAKIFRDRSTDTQYF.